This TCR beta chain emerged from a study of tumor and adjacent non-tumor tissue in lung cancer. Study-level information: The patients, 9 to 11 men and five or six women, were roughly 30 to 80 with stage I to III disease.

The library came from three nested PCR rounds adapted from ARM-PCR protocols. TCRdb analysed the multiplex PCR reads with MiXCR anew, one entry per CDR3 protein. This repertoire shows under 95,000 distinct CDR3 sequences, roughly 66% found once; its top ten account for 15% to 20%. CDR3 length: 13 residues. CDR1 is SQVTM and CDR2 is ANQGSEA in the germline V gene. After removal of 6 bases from V and 5 bases from J, the junction contained 10 bases not matched to a gene. The template was RNA from unsorted bulk tissue. The sequence came from a man between 60 and 75 years old with non-small cell lung cancer. The sample was lung tumor tissue. This chain joins TRBV29-1 and TRBJ2-7; 7 bases agree with TRBD1. CDR3 sequence reads: CSVQVIGGHEQYF. DNA for the CDR3: TGCAGCGTCCAGGTGATAGGGGGCCACGAGCAGTACTTC.